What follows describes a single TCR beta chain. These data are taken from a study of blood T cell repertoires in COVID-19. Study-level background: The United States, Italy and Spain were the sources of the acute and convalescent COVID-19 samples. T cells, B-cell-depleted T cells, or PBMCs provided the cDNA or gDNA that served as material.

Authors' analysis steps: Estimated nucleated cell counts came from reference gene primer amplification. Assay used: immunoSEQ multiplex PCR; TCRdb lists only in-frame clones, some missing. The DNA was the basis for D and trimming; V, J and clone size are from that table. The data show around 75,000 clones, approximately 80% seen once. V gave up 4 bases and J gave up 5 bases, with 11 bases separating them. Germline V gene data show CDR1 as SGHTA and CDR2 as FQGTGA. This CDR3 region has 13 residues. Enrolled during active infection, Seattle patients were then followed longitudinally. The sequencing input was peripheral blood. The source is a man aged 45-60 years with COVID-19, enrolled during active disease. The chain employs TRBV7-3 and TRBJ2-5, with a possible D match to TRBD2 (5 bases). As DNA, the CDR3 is TGTGCCAGCAGCTCAGACCGCGGGGAGACCCAGTACTTC. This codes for CASSSDRGETQYF.